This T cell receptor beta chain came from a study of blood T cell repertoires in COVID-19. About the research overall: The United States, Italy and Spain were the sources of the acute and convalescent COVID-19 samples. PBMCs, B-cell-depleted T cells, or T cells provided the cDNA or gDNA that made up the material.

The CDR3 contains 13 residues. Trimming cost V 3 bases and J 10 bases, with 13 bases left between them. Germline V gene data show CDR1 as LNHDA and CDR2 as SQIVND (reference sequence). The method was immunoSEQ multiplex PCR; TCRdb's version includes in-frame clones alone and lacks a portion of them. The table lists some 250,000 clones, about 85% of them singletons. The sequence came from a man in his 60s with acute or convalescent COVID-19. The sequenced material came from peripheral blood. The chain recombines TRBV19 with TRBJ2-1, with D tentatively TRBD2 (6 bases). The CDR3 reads CASSMDPAGEQFF. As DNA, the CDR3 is TGTGCCAGTAGTATGGATCCAGCGGGCGAGCAGTTCTTC.